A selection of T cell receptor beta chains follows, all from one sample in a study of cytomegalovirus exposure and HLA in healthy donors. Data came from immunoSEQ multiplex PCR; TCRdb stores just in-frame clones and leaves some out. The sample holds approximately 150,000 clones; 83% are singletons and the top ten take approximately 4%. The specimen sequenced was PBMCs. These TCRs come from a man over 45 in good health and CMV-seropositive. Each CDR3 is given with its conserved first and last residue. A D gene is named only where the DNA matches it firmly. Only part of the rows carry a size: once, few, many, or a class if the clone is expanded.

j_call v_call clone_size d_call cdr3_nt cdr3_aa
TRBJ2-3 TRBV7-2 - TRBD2 TGTGCCAGCAGTCCTCCGGGACTAGCGGGGAGGGGCACAGATACGCAGTATTTT CASSPPGLAGRGTDTQYF
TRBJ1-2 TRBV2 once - TGTGCCAGCAGTCCTCCCGGGACACGTCCCTATGGCTACACCTTC CASSPPGTRPYGYTF
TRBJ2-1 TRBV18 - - TGTGCCAGCTCACCATTACGGAGCTCCTACAATGAGCAGTTCTTC CASSPLRSSYNEQFF
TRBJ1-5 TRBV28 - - TGTGCCAGCAGTTTGGCGTCAGGTTTCCAGCCCCAGCATTTT CASSLASGFQPQHF
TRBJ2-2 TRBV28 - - TGTGCCAGCAGTCCCTTTACTAGTGTCGGGGAGCTGTTTTTT CASSPFTSVGELFF
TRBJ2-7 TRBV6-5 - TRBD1 TGTGCCAGCAGTCTAGGGACAGGGAACTACGAGCAGTACTTC CASSLGTGNYEQYF
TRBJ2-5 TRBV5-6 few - TGTGCCAGCAGCTTGGTGGGGGGGCCGGGCCAAGAGACCCAGTACTTC CASSLVGGPGQETQYF
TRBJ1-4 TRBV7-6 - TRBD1 TGTGCCAGCAGCTCCAGACAGGGGACTGCAACTAATGAAAAACTGTTTTTT CASSSRQGTATNEKLFF
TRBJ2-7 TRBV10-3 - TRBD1 TGTGCCATCAGTGCGCCGGGACAGGGGGTCTACGAGCAGTACTTC CAISAPGQGVYEQYF
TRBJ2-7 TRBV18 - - TGTGCCAGCTCAGCCAACCAGGGGGGCCAGGGCGAGCAGTACTTC CASSANQGGQGEQYF
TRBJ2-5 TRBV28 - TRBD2 TGTGCCAGCAGTTTGGGCGGGGGTGAGACCCAGTACTTC CASSLGGGETQYF
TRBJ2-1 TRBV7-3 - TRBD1 TGTGCCAGCAGCTCGCCGGGACAGGGGGCCTACAATGAGCAGTTCTTC CASSSPGQGAYNEQFF
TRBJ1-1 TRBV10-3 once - TGTGCCCACGATCCGCGGGGGGGTCTGTCCACTGAAGCTTTCTTT CAHDPRGGLSTEAFF
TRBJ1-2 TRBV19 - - TGTGCCAGTCTCGGTATTGGCTACACCTTC CASLGIGYTF
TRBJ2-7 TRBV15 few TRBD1 TGTGCCACCAGCCCGGACAGGGGCCCCTACGAGCAGTACTTC CATSPDRGPYEQYF
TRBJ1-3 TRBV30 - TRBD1 TGTGCCTGGAACACAGGGGCCCACTCTGGAAACACCATATATTTT CAWNTGAHSGNTIYF
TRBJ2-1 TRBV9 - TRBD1 TGTGCCAGCAGCGACCGGGACAGGCACAATGAGCAGTTCTTC CASSDRDRHNEQFF
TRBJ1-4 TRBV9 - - TGTGCCAGCAGGGGACATAGTAATGAAAAACTGTTTTTT CASRGHSNEKLFF
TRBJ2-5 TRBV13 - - TGTGCCAGCAGCCGAGAGGCGGAGACCCAGTACTTC CASSREAETQYF
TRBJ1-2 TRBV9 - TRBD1 TGTGCCAGCAGCGTAGAGGGACAGGGACAATATGGCTACACCTTC CASSVEGQGQYGYTF
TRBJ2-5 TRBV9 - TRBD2 TGTGCCAGCAGCGATCATCGGGGGGGCATACAAGAGACCCAGTACTTC CASSDHRGGIQETQYF
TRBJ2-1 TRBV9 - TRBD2 TGTGCCAGCAGCGTAGGTGAGACTAGCTCTAATGAGCAGTTCTTC CASSVGETSSNEQFF
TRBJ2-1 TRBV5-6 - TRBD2 TGTGCCAGCAGCCTTGGGACTAGCGGGAGCCCCTACAATGAGCAGTTCTTC CASSLGTSGSPYNEQFF
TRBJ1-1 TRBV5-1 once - TGCGCCAGCAGCTTGGTGCCAGGGCAGACTGAAGCTTTCTTT CASSLVPGQTEAFF
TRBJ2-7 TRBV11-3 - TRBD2 TGTGCCAGCAGCTTGGGGGGGAGCTCCTACGAGCAGTACTTC CASSLGGSSYEQYF
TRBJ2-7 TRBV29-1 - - TGCAGCGTTCTTACAGGGAGTGATTACGAGCAGTACTTC CSVLTGSDYEQYF
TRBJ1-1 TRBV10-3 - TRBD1 TGTGCCATCAGTGAGAATGGCGAGACAGGGATGGCTTTCTTT CAISENGETGMAFF
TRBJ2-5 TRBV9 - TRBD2 TGTGCCAGCAGCGTAGCCCCTAGCGGCCAAAGCGGGACCCAGTACTTC CASSVAPSGQSGTQYF
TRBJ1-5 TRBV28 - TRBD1 TGTGCCAGCCGACAGGGGGGTCAGCCCCAGCATTTT CASRQGGQPQHF
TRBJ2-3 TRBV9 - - TGTGCCAGCAGCGTAGGGGGGGGGCCGGATACGCAGTATTTT CASSVGGGPDTQYF
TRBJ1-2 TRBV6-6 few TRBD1 TGTGCCAGCAGTCCTCCCCTTGTAGGGGGCGATGGCTACACCTTC CASSPPLVGGDGYTF
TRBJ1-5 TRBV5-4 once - TGTGCCAGCAGCTTGGCCCCTAATAGCAATCAGCCCCAGCATTTT CASSLAPNSNQPQHF
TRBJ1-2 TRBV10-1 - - TGCGCCAGCTCTGGCTTTGGCTACACCTTC CASSGFGYTF
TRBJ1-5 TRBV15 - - TGTGCCACCAGCAGAGATCGGGGTAGCAATCAGCCCCAGCATTTT CATSRDRGSNQPQHF
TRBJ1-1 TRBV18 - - TGTGCCAGCTCACCACTCTCGAACACTGAAGCTTTCTTT CASSPLSNTEAFF
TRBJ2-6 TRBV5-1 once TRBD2 TGCGCCAGCAGGACTAGCGGGGGGGCCGGGGCCAACGTCCTGACTTTC CASRTSGGAGANVLTF
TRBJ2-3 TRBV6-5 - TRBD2 TGTGCCAGCAGTTATTTAGCGGGAGGGATTGGAGATACGCAGTATTTT CASSYLAGGIGDTQYF
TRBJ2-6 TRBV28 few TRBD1 TGTGCCAGCAGTTTTGGGGGACAGGAGAGCTCTGGGGCCAACGTCCTGACTTTC CASSFGGQESSGANVLTF
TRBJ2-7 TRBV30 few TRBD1 TGTGCCTGGGACGACAGGGACGAGCAGTACTTC CAWDDRDEQYF
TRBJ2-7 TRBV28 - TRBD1 TGTGCCAGCAGGACCGACAGGGGGAGTAACGAGCAGTACTTC CASRTDRGSNEQYF
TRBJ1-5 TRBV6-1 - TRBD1 TGTGCCAGCAGTGCACAGGGGACTCAGCCCCAGCATTTT CASSAQGTQPQHF
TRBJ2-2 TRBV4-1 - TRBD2 TGCGCCAGCAGTTCGGGATGGACTAGTCGTGACACCGGGGAGCTGTTTTTT CASSSGWTSRDTGELFF
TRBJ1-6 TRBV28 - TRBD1 TGTGCCAGCAGTTCACAGGGGATAGGGTCACCCCTCCACTTT CASSSQGIGSPLHF
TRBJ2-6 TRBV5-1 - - TGCGCCAGCAGCCTTCAGGGTTCTGGGGCCAACGTCCTGACTTTC CASSLQGSGANVLTF
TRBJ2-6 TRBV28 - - TGTGCCAGCAGCCTACGGGGGTACTCTGGGGCCAACGTCCTGACTTTC CASSLRGYSGANVLTF